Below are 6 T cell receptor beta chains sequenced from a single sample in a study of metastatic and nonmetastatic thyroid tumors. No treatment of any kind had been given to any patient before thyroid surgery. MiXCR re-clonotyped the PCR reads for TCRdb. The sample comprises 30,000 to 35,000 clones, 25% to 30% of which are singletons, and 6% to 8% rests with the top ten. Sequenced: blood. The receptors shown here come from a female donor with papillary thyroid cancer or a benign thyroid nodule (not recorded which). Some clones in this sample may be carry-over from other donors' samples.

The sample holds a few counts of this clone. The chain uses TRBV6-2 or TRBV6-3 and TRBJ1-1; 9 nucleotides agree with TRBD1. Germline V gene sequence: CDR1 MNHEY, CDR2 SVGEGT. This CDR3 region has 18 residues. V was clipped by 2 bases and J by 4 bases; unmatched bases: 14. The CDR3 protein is CASSYLGQGQGVRTEAFF. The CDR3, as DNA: TGTGCCAGCAGTTACCTGGGACAGGGCCAAGGGGTGCGCACTGAAGCTTTCTTT.

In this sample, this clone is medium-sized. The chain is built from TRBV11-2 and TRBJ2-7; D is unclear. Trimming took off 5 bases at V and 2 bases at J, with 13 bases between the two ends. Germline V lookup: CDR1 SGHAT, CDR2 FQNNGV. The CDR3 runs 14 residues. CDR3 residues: CASSQGVGPYEQYF. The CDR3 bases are TGTGCCAGCAGCCAAGGCGTAGGCCCCTACGAGCAGTACTTC.

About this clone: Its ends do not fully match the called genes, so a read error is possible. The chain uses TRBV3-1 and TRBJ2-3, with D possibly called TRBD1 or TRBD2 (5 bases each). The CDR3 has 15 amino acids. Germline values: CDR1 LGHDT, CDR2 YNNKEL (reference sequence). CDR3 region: CASSRFGGSTDSQYF. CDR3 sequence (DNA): TGTGCCAGCAGCCGATTTGGGGGAAGCACAGATTCGCAGTATTTT.

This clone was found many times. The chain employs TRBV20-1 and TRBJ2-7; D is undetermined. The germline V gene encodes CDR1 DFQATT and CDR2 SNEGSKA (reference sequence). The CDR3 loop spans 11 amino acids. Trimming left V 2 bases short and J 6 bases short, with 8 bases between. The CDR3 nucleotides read TGCAGTGCTAGATCTGGTTCCGAGCAGTACTTC. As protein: CSARSGSEQYF.

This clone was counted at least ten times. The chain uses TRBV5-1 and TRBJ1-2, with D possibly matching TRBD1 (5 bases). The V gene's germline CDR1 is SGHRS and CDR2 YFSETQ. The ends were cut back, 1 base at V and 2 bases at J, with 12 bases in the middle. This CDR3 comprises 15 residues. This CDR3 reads CASSLSPGPNYGYTF. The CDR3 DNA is TGCGCCAGCAGCTTGTCCCCGGGGCCGAACTATGGCTACACCTTC.

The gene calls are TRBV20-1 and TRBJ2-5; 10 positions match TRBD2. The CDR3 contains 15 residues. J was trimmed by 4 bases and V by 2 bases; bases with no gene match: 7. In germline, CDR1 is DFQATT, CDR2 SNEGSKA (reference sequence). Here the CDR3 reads CSARRGSSGGETQYF. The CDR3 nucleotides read TGCAGTGCTAGAAGGGGGTCTAGCGGGGGAGAGACCCAGTACTTC.